This TCR beta chain was sequenced in a study of CD8 T cells in ankylosing spondylitis. Study results and limitations: According to the report, clones linked to the disease were significantly enriched in matched synovial fluid samples taken from ankylosing spondylitis patients. Previous work reported some of these motif variants in the synovial fluid and blood of reactive arthritis. It appeared that ankylosing spondylitis blood was characterized by a TCR beta motif of several highly homologous variants.

In the case of this clonotype: Antigen unknown.

CDR1 is SEHNR, CDR2 FQNEAQ, per germline (reference sequence). The CDR3 is made up of 13 amino acids. The V and J ends lost 6 bases and 5 bases respectively, with 13 bases between them. Construction of TCR beta libraries was performed using quantitative 5'-RACE with molecular barcodes. In TCRdb, the 5' RACE reads were re-called with MiXCR into one record per CDR3 protein. The sample contains over 700,000 distinct CDR3 sequences, roughly 19% of which appear only once. Sequenced material: blood, either unsorted or a sorted T cell fraction (not recorded which). The gene calls are TRBV7-9 and TRBJ1-2; D possibly corresponds to TRBD1 (6 bases). This receptor was identified in a male donor with ankylosing spondylitis. This chain's CDR3 is CASRQGSGYGYTF. The CDR3 region has the DNA TGTGCCAGCAGACAGGGTTCGGGGTATGGCTACACCTTC.